Sequencing of this TCR beta chain was carried out in a study of T cell changes during pregnancy in multiple sclerosis. Germline loops: CDR1 MDHEN, CDR2 SYDVKM. This CDR3 region has 15 residues. Trimming stripped 7 bases from V and 6 bases from J, with 20 bases between. Clones were read by immunoSEQ multiplex PCR, and TCRdb kept only the in-frame ones, dropping some. The sample has 35,000 to 50,000 clones, roughly 87% seen once. This rearrangement joins TRBV28 to TRBJ2-3; maybe TRBD2 (6 bases). This material consisted of CD4+ T cells from peripheral blood mononuclear cells, taken after pregnancy. The TCR was taken from a female donor with multiple sclerosis, enrolled in a pregnancy study. The CDR3 DNA follows: TGTGCCAGCACCCCCGGTGCGGGGCCCCCCGATACGCAGTATTTT. It encodes CASTPGAGPPDTQYF.